This T cell receptor beta chain comes out of a study of blood T cell repertoires in COVID-19. Study in general: In each case, the material was cDNA or gDNA derived from T cells, B-cell-depleted T cells, or PBMCs.

TCRdb keeps only in-frame clones here, not all; method: immunoSEQ multiplex PCR. The sample carries under 140,000 clones, about four fifths recorded once. This TCR was sampled from a woman in her sixties with acute or convalescent COVID-19. Sequencing was carried out using peripheral blood.

The CDR3 DNA reads TGTGCCAGTATCCCCCCGGGATTTAACACCGGGGAGCTGTTTTTT. This translates into CASIPPGFNTGELFF. The chain couples TRBV19 to TRBJ2-2; tentative D call: TRBD2 (5 bases). The CDR3 is made up of 15 amino acids. V was pared by 7 bases and J by 2 bases, with 14 bases between. Germline V gene data show CDR1 as LNHDA and CDR2 as SQIVND (reference sequence).